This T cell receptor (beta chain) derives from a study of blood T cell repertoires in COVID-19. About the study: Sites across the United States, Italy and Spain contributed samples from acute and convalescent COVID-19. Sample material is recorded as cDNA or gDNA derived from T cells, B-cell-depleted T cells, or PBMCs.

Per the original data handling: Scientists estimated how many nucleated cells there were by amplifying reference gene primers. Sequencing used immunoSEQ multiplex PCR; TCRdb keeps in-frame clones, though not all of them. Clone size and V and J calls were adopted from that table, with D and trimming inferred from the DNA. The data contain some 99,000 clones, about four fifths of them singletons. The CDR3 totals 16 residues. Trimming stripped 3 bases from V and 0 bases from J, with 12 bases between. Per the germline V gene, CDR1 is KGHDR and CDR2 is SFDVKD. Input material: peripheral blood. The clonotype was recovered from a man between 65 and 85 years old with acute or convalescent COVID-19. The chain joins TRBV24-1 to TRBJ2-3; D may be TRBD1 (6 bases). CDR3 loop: CATSDPRTASTDTQYF. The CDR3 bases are TGTGCCACCAGTGATCCGCGGACAGCTAGCACAGATACGCAGTATTTT.